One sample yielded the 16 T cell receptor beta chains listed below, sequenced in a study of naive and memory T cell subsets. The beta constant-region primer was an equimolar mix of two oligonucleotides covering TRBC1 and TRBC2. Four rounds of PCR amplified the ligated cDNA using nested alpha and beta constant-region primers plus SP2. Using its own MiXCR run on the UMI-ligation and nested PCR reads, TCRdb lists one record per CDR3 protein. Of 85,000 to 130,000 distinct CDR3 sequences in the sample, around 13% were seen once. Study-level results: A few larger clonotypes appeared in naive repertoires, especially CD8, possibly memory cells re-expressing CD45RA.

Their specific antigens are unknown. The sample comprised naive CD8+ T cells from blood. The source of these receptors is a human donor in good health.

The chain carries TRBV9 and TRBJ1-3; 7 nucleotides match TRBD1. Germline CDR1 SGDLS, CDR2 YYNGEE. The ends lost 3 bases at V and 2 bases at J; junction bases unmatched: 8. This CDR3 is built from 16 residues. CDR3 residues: CASSERDREAGNTIYF. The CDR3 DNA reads TGTGCCAGCAGCGAACGAGACAGGGAGGCTGGAAACACCATATATTTT.

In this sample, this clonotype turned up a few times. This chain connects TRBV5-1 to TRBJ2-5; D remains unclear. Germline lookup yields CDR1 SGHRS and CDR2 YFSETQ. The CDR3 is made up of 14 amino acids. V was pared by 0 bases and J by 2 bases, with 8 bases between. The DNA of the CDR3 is TGCGCCAGCAGCTTGGCAGCAGAGCAAGAGACCCAGTACTTC. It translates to CASSLAAEQETQYF.

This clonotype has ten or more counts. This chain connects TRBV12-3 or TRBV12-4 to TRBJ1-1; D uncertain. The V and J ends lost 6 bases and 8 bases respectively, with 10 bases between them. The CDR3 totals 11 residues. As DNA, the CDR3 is TGTGCCAGCAGATCCGACAAAGAAGCTTTCTTT. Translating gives CASRSDKEAFF.

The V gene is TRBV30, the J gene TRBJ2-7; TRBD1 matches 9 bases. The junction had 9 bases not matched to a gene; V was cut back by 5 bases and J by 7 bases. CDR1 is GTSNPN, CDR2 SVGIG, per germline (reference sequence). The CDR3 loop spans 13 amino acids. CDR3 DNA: TGTGCCTGGGGCCGGGACAGGGTAAGTGAGCAGTACTTC. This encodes CAWGRDRVSEQYF.

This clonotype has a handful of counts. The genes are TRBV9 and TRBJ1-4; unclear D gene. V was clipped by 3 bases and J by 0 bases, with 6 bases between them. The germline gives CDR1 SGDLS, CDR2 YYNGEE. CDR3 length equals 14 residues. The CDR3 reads CASSEIATNEKLFF. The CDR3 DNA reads TGTGCCAGCAGCGAGATTGCAACTAATGAAAAACTGTTTTTT.

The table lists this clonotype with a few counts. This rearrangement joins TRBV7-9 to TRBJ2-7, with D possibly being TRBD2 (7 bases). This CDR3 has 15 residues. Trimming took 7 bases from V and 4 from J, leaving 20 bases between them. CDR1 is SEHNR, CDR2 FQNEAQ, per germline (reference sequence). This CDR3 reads CASKNAGAGEYEQYF. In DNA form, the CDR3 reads TGTGCCAGCAAAAACGCGGGGGCAGGGGAGTACGAGCAGTACTTC.

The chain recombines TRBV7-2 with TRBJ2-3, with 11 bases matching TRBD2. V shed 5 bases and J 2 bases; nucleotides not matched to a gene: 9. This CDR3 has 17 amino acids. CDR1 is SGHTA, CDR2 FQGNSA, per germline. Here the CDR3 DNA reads TGTGCCAGCAGCCACAAACTAGCGGGGGTACACACAGATACGCAGTATTTT. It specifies CASSHKLAGVHTDTQYF.

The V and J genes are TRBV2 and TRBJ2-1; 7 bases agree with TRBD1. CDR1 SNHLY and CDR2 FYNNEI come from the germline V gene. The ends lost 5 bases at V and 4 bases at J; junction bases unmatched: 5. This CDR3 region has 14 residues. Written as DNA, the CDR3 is TGTGCCAGCAGTTCCGGACAGGTATACAATGAGCAGTTCTTC. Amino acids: CASSSGQVYNEQFF. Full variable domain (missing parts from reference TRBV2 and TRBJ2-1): EPEVTQTPSHQVTQMGQEVILRCVPISNHLYFYWYRQILGQKVEFLVSFYNNEISEKSEIFDDQFSVERPDGSNFTLKIRSTKLEDSAMYFCASSSGQVYNEQFFGPGTRLTVL.

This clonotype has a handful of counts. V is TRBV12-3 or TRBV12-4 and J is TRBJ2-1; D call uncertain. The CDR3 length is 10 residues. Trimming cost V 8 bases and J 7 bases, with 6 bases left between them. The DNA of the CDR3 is TGTGCCAGCTGTGGGAATGAGCAGTTCTTC. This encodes CASCGNEQFF.

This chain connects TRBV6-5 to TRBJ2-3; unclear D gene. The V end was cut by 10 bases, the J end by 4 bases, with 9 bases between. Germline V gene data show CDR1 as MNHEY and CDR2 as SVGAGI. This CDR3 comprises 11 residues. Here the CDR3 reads CATIGPDTQYF. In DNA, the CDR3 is TGTGCCACCATTGGTCCAGATACGCAGTATTTT.

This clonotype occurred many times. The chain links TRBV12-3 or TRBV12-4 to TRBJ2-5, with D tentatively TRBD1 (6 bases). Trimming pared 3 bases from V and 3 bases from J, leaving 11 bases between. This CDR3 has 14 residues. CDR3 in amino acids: CASSLMDSKETQYF. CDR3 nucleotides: TGTGCCAGCAGTTTGATGGACAGCAAAGAGACCCAGTACTTC.

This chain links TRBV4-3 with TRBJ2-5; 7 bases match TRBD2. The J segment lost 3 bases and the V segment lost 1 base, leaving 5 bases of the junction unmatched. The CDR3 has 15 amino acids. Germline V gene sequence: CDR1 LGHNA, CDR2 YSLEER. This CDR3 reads CASSQAGGPEETQYF. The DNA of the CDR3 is TGCGCCAGCAGCCAAGCGGGAGGCCCGGAAGAGACCCAGTACTTC.

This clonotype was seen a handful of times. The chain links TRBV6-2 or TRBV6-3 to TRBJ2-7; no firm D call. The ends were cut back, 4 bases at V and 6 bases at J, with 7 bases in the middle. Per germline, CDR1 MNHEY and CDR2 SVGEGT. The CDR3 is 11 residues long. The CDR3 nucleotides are TGTGCCAGCAGTTCCCCGGGCGAGCAGTACTTC. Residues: CASSSPGEQYF.

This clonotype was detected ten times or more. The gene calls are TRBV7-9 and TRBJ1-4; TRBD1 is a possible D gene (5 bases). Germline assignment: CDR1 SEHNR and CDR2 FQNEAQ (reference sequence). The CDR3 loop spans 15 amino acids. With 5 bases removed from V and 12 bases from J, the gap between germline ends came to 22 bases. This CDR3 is CASSMAQGSHFQLFF. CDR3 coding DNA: TGTGCCAGCAGCATGGCCCAGGGTTCCCATTTCCAACTGTTTTTT. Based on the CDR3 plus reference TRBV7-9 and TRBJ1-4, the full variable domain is DTGVSQNPRHKITKRGQNVTFRCDPISEHNRLYWYRQTLGQGPEFLTYFQNEAQLEKSRLLSDRFSAERPKGSFSTLEIQRTEQGDSAMYLCASSMAQGSHFQLFFGSGTQLSVL.

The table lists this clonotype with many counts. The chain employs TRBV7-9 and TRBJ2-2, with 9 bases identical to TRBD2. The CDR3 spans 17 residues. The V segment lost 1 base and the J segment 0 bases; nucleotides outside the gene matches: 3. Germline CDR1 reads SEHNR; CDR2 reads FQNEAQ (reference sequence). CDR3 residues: CASSLGLAGTNTGELFF. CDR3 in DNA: TGTGCCAGCAGCTTAGGCCTAGCGGGAACGAACACCGGGGAGCTGTTTTTT.

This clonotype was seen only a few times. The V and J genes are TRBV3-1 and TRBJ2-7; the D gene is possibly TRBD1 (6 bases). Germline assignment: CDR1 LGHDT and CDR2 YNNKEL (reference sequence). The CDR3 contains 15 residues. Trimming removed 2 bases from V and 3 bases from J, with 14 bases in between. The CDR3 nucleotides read TGTGCCAGCAGCCAAATCGGACAGATCTACTACGAGCAGTACTTC. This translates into CASSQIGQIYYEQYF.